What follows are 16 T cell receptor beta chains derived from one specimen sequenced in a study of blood T cell repertoires in COVID-19. Sequenced by immunoSEQ multiplex PCR; TCRdb stores in-frame clones only, minus some. The sample has 200,000 or so clones, around four fifths seen once. Sample: peripheral blood. All receptors derive from a woman aged 80 or over with COVID-19, enrolled during active disease.

The V and J genes are TRBV15 and TRBJ1-2; unclear D gene. In germline, CDR1 is LNHNV, CDR2 YYDKDF (reference sequence). The length of the CDR3 is 14 residues. Trimming took off 0 bases at V and 5 bases at J, with 10 bases between the two ends. In DNA form, the CDR3 reads TGTGCCACCAGCAGAGATTCCGGGTTGTATGGCTACACCTTC. Residues: CATSRDSGLYGYTF.

The chain recombines TRBV24-1 with TRBJ1-2; 8 positions agree with TRBD1. Per germline, CDR1 KGHDR and CDR2 SFDVKD. The CDR3 covers 16 residues. The J segment lost 6 bases and the V segment lost 4 bases, leaving 12 bases of the junction unmatched. In DNA, the CDR3 is TGTGCCACCAGTGAGTACTCTGACAGGGGAAGGAATGGCTACACCTTC. Translated, it gives CATSEYSDRGRNGYTF.

This clone has a single count. The chain employs TRBV18 and TRBJ2-3; TRBD1 might be the D (6 bases). Trimming removed 3 bases at V and 0 bases at J, with 7 bases between. This CDR3 region has 14 residues. Per the germline V gene, CDR1 is KGHSH and CDR2 is LQKENI. In DNA, the CDR3 is TGTGCCAGCTCACCCAGGGGAAGCACAGATACGCAGTATTTT. It yields the protein CASSPRGSTDTQYF.

The chain uses TRBV28 and TRBJ1-1; no clear D. V gave up 7 bases and J gave up 1 base, with 10 bases separating them. Germline V gene data show CDR1 as MDHEN and CDR2 as SYDVKM. This CDR3 has 13 amino acids. The CDR3 here is CASKELSNTEAFF. CDR3 nucleotides: TGTGCCAGCAAGGAGCTCTCGAACACTGAAGCTTTCTTT.

The J gene is TRBJ1-2, the V gene TRBV3-1 (or the pseudogene TRBV3-2), with D tentatively TRBD1 (6 bases). CDR3 length: 15 residues. Germline-derived CDR1 and CDR2 are LGHDT and YNNKEL (reference sequence). V lost 4 bases, J lost 12 bases, and 24 bases lay in between. Here the CDR3 DNA reads TGTGCCAGCAGCCCACATTCTGACAGGCCCCGCTCGAACACCTTC. Translation: CASSPHSDRPRSNTF.

This chain uses TRBV9 with TRBJ2-7; D is unresolved. Trimming shortened V by 2 bases and J by 0 bases, and 12 bases separated the two germline ends. Germline V lookup: CDR1 SGDLS, CDR2 YYNGEE. This CDR3 spans 15 amino acids. The CDR3 DNA follows: TGTGCCAGCAGCGTCGGGTACACGAACTCCTACGAGCAGTACTTC. It is translated as CASSVGYTNSYEQYF.

This chain connects TRBV6-1 to TRBJ1-4, with 7 positions matching TRBD1. Germline V CDR1 and CDR2: MNHNS, SASEGT. The CDR3 consists of 20 residues. Trimming removed 0 bases from V and 6 bases from J; junction bases left unmatched: 19. Here the CDR3 DNA reads TGTGCCAGCAGTGAAGCCCACTCCGGGACAGCAGAGGGTCTGGATGAAAAACTGTTTTTT. Its protein product is CASSEAHSGTAEGLDEKLFF.

This clone has just one count. V usage is TRBV10-3 and J usage is TRBJ2-7; 12 bases are shared with TRBD2. Per the germline V gene, CDR1 is ENHRY and CDR2 is SYGVKD. V lost 10 bases to trimming and J lost 3 bases; unmatched junction nucleotides: 7. There are 14 residues in the CDR3. CDR3 sequence reads: CATSSGGAGYEQYV. As DNA, the CDR3 is TGTGCCACCTCTAGCGGGGGGGCGGGCTACGAGCAGTACGTC.

The gene calls are TRBV10-3 and TRBJ2-7; 7 positions match TRBD2. V gave up 6 bases and J gave up 6 bases; unmatched junction bases: 17. The CDR3 sequence is 16 residues long. Germline V gives CDR1 ENHRY, CDR2 SYGVKD. The CDR3 bases are TGTGCCATCAGACAAACCGGACTAGGTACCCCTGGCGAGCAGTACTTC. Its translation: CAIRQTGLGTPGEQYF.

The rearrangement links TRBV6-5 to TRBJ1-5; tentative D call: TRBD1 (5 bases). Trimming stripped 6 bases from V and 2 bases from J, with 11 bases between. This CDR3 has 14 residues. CDR1 and CDR2 (germline): MNHEY, SVGAGI. CDR3 in DNA: TGTGCCAGCAGCCCGGTAGGGGGCAATCAGCCCCAGCATTTT. This sequence encodes CASSPVGGNQPQHF.

There are a few counts of this clone. The chain links TRBV6-6 to TRBJ1-2; 8 positions match TRBD1. Germline CDR1 reads MNHNY; CDR2 reads SVGAGI (reference sequence). CDR3 size: 15 residues. V trimming: 2 bases; J trimming: 1 base; junction bases outside the gene matches: 3. The CDR3 nucleotides read TGTGCCAGCAGTTACCCTGACAGGGGTAACTATGGCTACACCTTC. The encoded protein is CASSYPDRGNYGYTF.

The rearrangement joins TRBV10-3 to TRBJ1-3, with D hard to call. CDR1 is ENHRY, CDR2 SYGVKD, per germline. V was pared by 3 bases and J by 0 bases, with 6 bases between. This CDR3 has 14 residues. The CDR3 protein is CAISDSFSGNTIYF. The CDR3, as DNA: TGTGCCATCAGTGACAGTTTCTCTGGAAACACCATATATTTT.

The chain combines TRBV28 with TRBJ1-2, with 7 bases that match TRBD1. The CDR3 has 15 residues. Germline V gene data show CDR1 as MDHEN and CDR2 as SYDVKM. J gave up 0 bases and V 8 bases, and 9 bases lay outside the gene matches. The CDR3 DNA is TGTGCCAGCGGGAAGACAGGGAAGGCTAACTATGGCTACACCTTC. It encodes CASGKTGKANYGYTF.

The chain links TRBV3-1 (or the pseudogene TRBV3-2) to TRBJ1-1; D is perhaps TRBD1 (6 bases). Germline values: CDR1 LGHDT, CDR2 YNNKEL (reference sequence). This CDR3 contains 14 residues. V gave up 4 bases and J gave up 5 bases, with 14 bases separating them. The CDR3 nucleotides read TGTGCCAGCAGCCCAGAGGGGGGGCGAACTGAAGCTTTCTTT. Translating gives CASSPEGGRTEAFF.

The chain uses TRBV5-1 and TRBJ2-3; TRBD2 might be the D (6 bases). The CDR3 has 13 residues. Trimming stripped 0 bases from V and 4 bases from J, with 6 bases between. Germline V lookup: CDR1 SGHRS, CDR2 YFSETQ. CDR3: CASSLGLADTQYF. The DNA for the CDR3 is TGCGCCAGCAGCTTGGGACTAGCAGATACGCAGTATTTT.

The J gene is TRBJ2-3, the V gene TRBV28, with D possibly TRBD2 on 6 matching bases. CDR3 length: 13 amino acids. The V and J ends lost 8 bases and 2 bases respectively, with 11 bases between them. Looked up from germline, CDR1 is MDHEN and CDR2 is SYDVKM. For the CDR3, the DNA is TGTGCCAGCCTACAGCGGGCCACAGATACGCAGTATTTT. Protein sequence: CASLQRATDTQYF.